This entry describes one T cell receptor beta chain. The sample belongs to a study of blood T cell repertoires in COVID-19. The overall study: Sites across the United States, Italy and Spain contributed samples from acute and convalescent COVID-19. T cells, B-cell-depleted T cells, or PBMCs supplied cDNA or gDNA.

In the study's own analysis: Reference gene primers were amplified, and this amplification served to estimate nucleated cell counts. TCRdb's table, derived via immunoSEQ multiplex PCR, lists solely in-frame clones and lacks some. V, J and clone size are those of that table, while D and trimming were read from the DNA. In the table there are 370,000 or so clones, roughly 77% of which are singletons. Germline assignment: CDR1 MNHNS and CDR2 SASEGT. V shed 1 base and J 7 bases; nucleotides not matched to a gene: 4. CDR3 size: 13 residues. The material sequenced was peripheral blood. This chain connects TRBV6-1 to TRBJ2-7, with 7 bases fitting TRBD1. The receptor comes from a human donor with acute or convalescent COVID-19. The donor label of this sample is uncertain. DNA of the CDR3: TGTGCCAGCAGTGAAGTCTTACAGGGGGAGCAGTACTTC. This gives the protein CASSEVLQGEQYF.